The rows below give T cell receptor beta chains drawn from one sample of a study of HIV-infected patients and healthy controls. One entry per CDR3 protein results from TCRdb running MiXCR on the 5' RACE reads. The sample comprises about 15,000 distinct CDR3 sequences, 5.5% to 8% of which are singletons, and just over 8% rests with the top ten. Sequencing was performed on blood. All receptors come from an adult in good health. Both conserved end residues are part of each CDR3. The D gene is left open where the match is weak. Size tells how often a clone was seen, or its class if it is expanded.

TRBJ2-3,many,NA,TRBV27,TGTGCCAGCAGTCGCCGGGGCGGCACAGATACGCAGTATTTT,CASSRRGGTDTQYF
TRBJ1-4,many,NA,TRBV15,TGTGCCACCAGCAGAGATAGTCCGGGGGGCTATGAAAAACTGTTTTTT,CATSRDSPGGYEKLFF
TRBJ1-1,medium-sized,NA,TRBV18,TGTGCCAGCTCACCACTCCAGGATGAAGCTTTCTTT,CASSPLQDEAFF
TRBJ1-3,many,NA,TRBV5-1,TGCGCCAGCAGCGTGAGCTCTGGAAACACCATATATTTT,CASSVSSGNTIYF
TRBJ1-1,many,TRBD1,TRBV20-1,TGCAGTGCCGGGACAGGAAGGGTGAACACTGAAGCTTTCTTT,CSAGTGRVNTEAFF
TRBJ2-7,few,TRBD1,TRBV7-9,TGTGCCAGCAGCCCACCGGACAGGAGCTACGAGCAGTACTTC,CASSPPDRSYEQYF
TRBJ2-3,many,NA,TRBV5-6,TGTGCCAGCAGCTCGAGCGGAACTAGCACAGATACGCAGTATTTT,CASSSSGTSTDTQYF
TRBJ1-4,many,NA,TRBV29-1,TGCAGCGTTGTGGACGGACTCGAGAAACTGTTTTTT,CSVVDGLEKLFF
TRBJ2-3,many,NA,TRBV6-2/TRBV6-3,TGTGCCAGCAGTGACGGAGGGGTTGCAGATACGCAGTATTTT,CASSDGGVADTQYF
TRBJ2-4,many,NA,TRBV19,TGTGCCAGTAGTACCCGGACAGAACTAGCCAAAAACATTCAGTACTTC,CASSTRTELAKNIQYF
TRBJ2-1,medium-sized,TRBD2,TRBV20-1,TGCAGTGCTAGAGGACCGGGAGGGCCGAGGAATGAGCAGTTCTTC,CSARGPGGPRNEQFF
TRBJ1-5,medium-sized,NA,TRBV6-2/TRBV6-3,TGTGCCAGCAGTCGACAGGACAATCAGCCCCAGCATTTT,CASSRQDNQPQHF
TRBJ1-6,many,TRBD1,TRBV5-1,TGCGCCAGCAGCCTGGGACAGGGAGGGAGCTCCTATAATTCACCCCTCCACTTT,CASSLGQGGSSYNSPLHF